These T cell receptor beta chains were read from a single sample in a study of T cells in Graves' hyperthyroidism and ophthalmopathy. MiXCR was run by TCRdb on the multiplex PCR reads, yielding one entry per CDR3 protein. The data contain about 610,000 distinct CDR3 sequences, roughly 14% of them singletons. Material for sequencing was blood. The origin of the receptors is a woman aged 40 to 49 with Graves' ophthalmopathy. Both conserved end residues are part of each CDR3. Fields, in order: D gene, V gene, CDR3 length, clone size, J gene, CDR3 protein, CDR3 DNA. D genes are given only for firm matches. Some rows have no size entry. The others give once, few or many, or a class for an expanded clone.

d_gene: NA
v_gene: TRBV5-1
len: 19
abundance: many
j_gene: TRBJ2-7
CDR3aa: CASSLWGGIPTTSGGEQYF
CDR3nt: TGCGCCAGCAGCTTGTGGGGCGGTATCCCGACAACCTCCGGGGGTGAGCAGTACTTC

d_gene: NA
v_gene: TRBV28
len: 16
abundance: few
j_gene: TRBJ2-5
CDR3aa: CASSSLTAGAGETQYF
CDR3nt: TGTGCCAGCAGTTCCCTTACCGCGGGGGCAGGGGAGACCCAGTACTTC

d_gene: NA
v_gene: TRBV27
len: 14
abundance: few
j_gene: TRBJ2-5
CDR3aa: CASSPAVGSRTQYF
CDR3nt: TGTGCCAGCAGTCCCGCAGTGGGCTCCAGGACCCAGTACTTC

d_gene: NA
v_gene: TRBV15
len: 14
abundance: NA
j_gene: TRBJ1-1
CDR3aa: CATSSFVGNTEAFF
CDR3nt: TGTGCCACCAGCTCCTTCGTGGGTAACACTGAAGCTTTCTTT

d_gene: NA
v_gene: TRBV28
len: 13
abundance: many
j_gene: TRBJ2-7
CDR3aa: CASTFGGAGEQYF
CDR3nt: TGTGCCAGCACATTTGGCGGGGCTGGCGAGCAGTACTTC

d_gene: TRBD1
v_gene: TRBV6-1
len: 12
abundance: many
j_gene: TRBJ1-1
CDR3aa: CASSGRQGGAFF
CDR3nt: TGTGCCAGCAGTGGAAGACAGGGGGGAGCTTTCTTT

d_gene: NA
v_gene: TRBV5-1
len: 16
abundance: many
j_gene: TRBJ1-1
CDR3aa: CASSLDSGTKGTEAFF
CDR3nt: TGCGCCAGCAGCTTAGACTCCGGGACGAAAGGGACTGAAGCTTTCTTT

d_gene: NA
v_gene: TRBV30
len: 14
abundance: many
j_gene: TRBJ1-3
CDR3aa: CAWGDMNSGNTIYF
CDR3nt: TGTGCCTGGGGAGACATGAACTCTGGAAACACCATATATTTT

d_gene: TRBD2
v_gene: TRBV2
len: 15
abundance: many
j_gene: TRBJ2-2
CDR3aa: CASKTSGSWGGELFF
CDR3nt: TGTGCCAGCAAGACTAGCGGGAGTTGGGGCGGGGAGCTGTTTTTT

d_gene: NA
v_gene: TRBV12-3/TRBV12-4
len: 15
abundance: many
j_gene: TRBJ1-2
CDR3aa: CASSFMEGWNYGYTF
CDR3nt: TGTGCCAGCAGTTTTATGGAGGGATGGAACTATGGCTACACCTTC

d_gene: NA
v_gene: TRBV7-9
len: 15
abundance: few
j_gene: TRBJ2-5
CDR3aa: CASQLGASTIETQYF
CDR3nt: TGTGCCAGCCAACTTGGGGCATCGACCATAGAGACCCAGTACTTC

d_gene: TRBD2
v_gene: TRBV11-1
len: 19
abundance: few
j_gene: TRBJ2-2
CDR3aa: CASSVGGRTSGSHTGELFF
CDR3nt: TGTGCCAGCAGCGTGGGGGGGCGGACTAGCGGGAGCCACACCGGGGAGCTGTTTTTT

d_gene: TRBD2
v_gene: TRBV28
len: 14
abundance: many
j_gene: TRBJ2-3
CDR3aa: CASTGAGGPDTQYF
CDR3nt: TGTGCCAGCACAGGAGCGGGAGGGCCAGATACGCAGTATTTT

d_gene: NA
v_gene: TRBV20-1
len: 14
abundance: many
j_gene: TRBJ2-5
CDR3aa: CSARDTGWGETQYF
CDR3nt: TGCAGTGCTAGAGATACGGGGTGGGGGGAGACCCAGTACTTC

d_gene: NA
v_gene: TRBV12-3/TRBV12-4
len: 15
abundance: many
j_gene: TRBJ1-1
CDR3aa: CASNLFGRVNGEAFF
CDR3nt: TGTGCCAGCAACCTTTTCGGTCGAGTGAACGGTGAAGCTTTCTTT

d_gene: NA
v_gene: TRBV18
len: 14
abundance: NA
j_gene: TRBJ1-2
CDR3aa: CASSSRTPNCGYTF
CDR3nt: TGTGCCAGCTCATCGCGGACACCTAACTGTGGCTACACCTTC

d_gene: TRBD1
v_gene: TRBV10-3
len: 15
abundance: many
j_gene: TRBJ1-5
CDR3aa: CASRRTGDSNQPQHF
CDR3nt: TGTGCCTCTAGAAGGACAGGGGATAGCAATCAGCCCCAGCATTTT

d_gene: NA
v_gene: TRBV12-3/TRBV12-4
len: 15
abundance: NA
j_gene: TRBJ2-5
CDR3aa: CASSPTSVYQETQYF
CDR3nt: TGTGCCAGCAGTCCGACAAGTGTTTACCAAGAGACCCAGTACTTC

d_gene: NA
v_gene: TRBV25-1
len: 12
abundance: many
j_gene: TRBJ2-7
CDR3aa: CASSEYLYEQYF
CDR3nt: TGTGCCAGCAGTGAATACCTCTACGAGCAGTACTTC

d_gene: NA
v_gene: TRBV9
len: 14
abundance: few
j_gene: TRBJ2-7
CDR3aa: CASSVAPNNDEQYF
CDR3nt: TGTGCCAGCAGCGTAGCCCCCAACAACGACGAGCAGTACTTC

d_gene: TRBD2
v_gene: TRBV29-1
len: 16
abundance: many
j_gene: TRBJ2-7
CDR3aa: CSVSGTSGRDPYEQYF
CDR3nt: TGCAGCGTGTCCGGGACTAGCGGGAGGGATCCCTACGAGCAGTACTTC

d_gene: NA
v_gene: TRBV27
len: 11
abundance: many
j_gene: TRBJ2-7
CDR3aa: CASSSTGMKYF
CDR3nt: TGTGCCAGCAGTTCGACGGGGATGAAGTACTTC

d_gene: NA
v_gene: TRBV5-6
len: 14
abundance: NA
j_gene: TRBJ2-4
CDR3aa: CASSPPWSRNIQYF
CDR3nt: TGTGCCAGCAGCCCCCCATGGTCGCGCAACATTCAGTACTTC

d_gene: NA
v_gene: TRBV5-1
len: 15
abundance: NA
j_gene: TRBJ1-5
CDR3aa: CASSLEGGGGQPQHF
CDR3nt: TGCGCCAGCAGCTTGGAGGGAGGGGGGGGTCAGCCCCAGCATTTT

d_gene: TRBD2
v_gene: TRBV6-1
len: 12
abundance: NA
j_gene: TRBJ2-7
CDR3aa: CARTGTSEKQYF
CDR3nt: TGTGCCAGGACAGGGACTAGCGAAAAGCAGTACTTC

d_gene: NA
v_gene: TRBV28
len: 14
abundance: many
j_gene: TRBJ2-2
CDR3aa: CASGDPLGTGELFF
CDR3nt: TGTGCCAGCGGGGACCCCCTGGGAACCGGGGAGCTGTTTTTT

d_gene: NA
v_gene: TRBV28
len: 15
abundance: NA
j_gene: TRBJ1-1
CDR3aa: CASSLLVGGNTEAFF
CDR3nt: TGTGCCAGCAGTTTATTGGTCGGAGGGAACACTGAAGCTTTCTTT

d_gene: TRBD1
v_gene: TRBV6-2/TRBV6-3
len: 15
abundance: many
j_gene: TRBJ1-1
CDR3aa: CASSYWDRGNTEAFF
CDR3nt: TGTGCCAGCAGTTACTGGGACAGGGGGAACACTGAAGCTTTCTTT

d_gene: NA
v_gene: TRBV28
len: 12
abundance: many
j_gene: TRBJ1-5
CDR3aa: CASSLSLEPQHF
CDR3nt: TGTGCCAGCAGTTTGTCCTTGGAGCCCCAGCATTTT

d_gene: TRBD2
v_gene: TRBV6-1
len: 12
abundance: many
j_gene: TRBJ2-7
CDR3aa: CASLTSGYEQYF
CDR3nt: TGTGCCAGTTTGACTAGCGGCTACGAGCAGTACTTC

d_gene: NA
v_gene: TRBV13
len: 15
abundance: few
j_gene: TRBJ2-3
CDR3aa: CASSSTGEVADTQYF
CDR3nt: TGTGCCAGCAGCTCTACAGGGGAGGTGGCAGATACGCAGTATTTT

d_gene: NA
v_gene: TRBV11-2
len: 17
abundance: NA
j_gene: TRBJ2-2
CDR3aa: CASSPPWESPGTGELFF
CDR3nt: TGTGCCAGCAGCCCCCCCTGGGAGTCGCCGGGCACCGGGGAGCTGTTTTTT

d_gene: TRBD2
v_gene: TRBV6-2/TRBV6-3
len: 14
abundance: many
j_gene: TRBJ2-5
CDR3aa: CAAGTSGRLGTQYF
CDR3nt: TGTGCCGCCGGGACTAGCGGGAGGTTAGGGACCCAGTACTTC

d_gene: NA
v_gene: TRBV12-3/TRBV12-4
len: 14
abundance: many
j_gene: TRBJ2-7
CDR3aa: CASSLREGSYEQYF
CDR3nt: TGTGCCAGCAGTTTAAGAGAGGGGTCATACGAGCAGTACTTC

d_gene: NA
v_gene: TRBV30
len: 14
abundance: many
j_gene: TRBJ1-6
CDR3aa: CAWSVLSGNSPLHF
CDR3nt: TGTGCCTGGAGTGTACTAAGTGGTAATTCACCCCTCCACTTT

d_gene: NA
v_gene: TRBV19
len: 16
abundance: many
j_gene: TRBJ2-5
CDR3aa: CASSIGSTGTRETQYF
CDR3nt: TGTGCCAGTAGTATAGGATCAACCGGGACACGGGAGACCCAGTACTTC

d_gene: NA
v_gene: TRBV27
len: 12
abundance: few
j_gene: TRBJ2-7
CDR3aa: CAAGHRSYEQYF
CDR3nt: TGTGCCGCGGGACACCGATCCTACGAGCAGTACTTC

d_gene: NA
v_gene: TRBV5-6
len: 14
abundance: NA
j_gene: TRBJ1-3
CDR3aa: CASSPAWGGNTIYF
CDR3nt: TGTGCCAGCAGTCCGGCCTGGGGAGGAAACACCATATATTTT

d_gene: NA
v_gene: TRBV28
len: 15
abundance: NA
j_gene: TRBJ2-5
CDR3aa: CASSFGVGFQETQYF
CDR3nt: TGTGCCAGCAGTTTTGGGGTGGGGTTCCAAGAGACCCAGTACTTC

d_gene: NA
v_gene: TRBV6-5
len: 16
abundance: NA
j_gene: TRBJ2-7
CDR3aa: CASSYSGLGVSYEQYF
CDR3nt: TGTGCCAGCAGTTACTCGGGGCTTGGGGTGTCCTACGAGCAGTACTTC

d_gene: TRBD2
v_gene: TRBV27
len: 14
abundance: NA
j_gene: TRBJ2-7
CDR3aa: CASRAGTSGFEQYF
CDR3nt: TGTGCCAGCAGGGCCGGGACTAGCGGATTCGAGCAGTACTTC